Listed below are T cell receptor beta chains from one sample, sequenced in a study of shared clonotypes between healthy human individuals. Profiled with immunoSEQ multiplex PCR; TCRdb holds only in-frame clones, not every one. The sample records roughly 1,500,000 clones, around 98.5% being singletons. What was sequenced was naive CD4+ T cells sorted from blood. The receptors come from a man aged 25-45 years in good health. Each CDR3 is given with its conserved first and last residue. Fields, in order: J gene, clone size, D gene, V gene, CDR3 DNA, CDR3 protein. A D gene is named only where the DNA matches it firmly. Clone size is shown for a subset of rows, as once, few, many or a class of expanded clone.

>TRBJ2-1|NA|NA|TRBV25-1
TGTGCCAGCAGGAAAAGCTCCTACAATGAGCAGTTCTTC
CASRKSSYNEQFF
>TRBJ2-7|NA|NA|TRBV7-9
TGTGCCAGCAGCCACCGGGGAGAATACGAGCAGTACTTC
CASSHRGEYEQYF
>TRBJ1-3|NA|NA|TRBV5-1
TGCGCCAGCAGTTTCGGACAGTTAGATGGAAACACCATATATTTT
CASSFGQLDGNTIYF
>TRBJ2-1|NA|TRBD2|TRBV6-5
TGTGCCAGCAGTTATAGCGGGAGGGTTTACAATGAGCAGTTCTTC
CASSYSGRVYNEQFF
>TRBJ2-7|NA|TRBD1|TRBV6-1
TGTGCCAGCAGTGGGACCGGGACAGGTAACCGCGAGCAGTACTTC
CASSGTGTGNREQYF
>TRBJ1-5|NA|NA|TRBV6-4
TGTGCCAGCAGTGACAGGGGGAATCAGCCCCAGCATTTT
CASSDRGNQPQHF
>TRBJ2-4|NA|NA|TRBV6-1
TGTGCCAGCAGTGAAGTTTTAGCCAAAAACATTCAGTACTTC
CASSEVLAKNIQYF
>TRBJ2-7|NA|NA|TRBV28
TGTGCCAGCAGTTTACGATCCGTCGAGCAGTACTTC
CASSLRSVEQYF
>TRBJ1-5|NA|NA|TRBV7-9
TGTGCCAGCAGTGTAGATAGCAATCAGCCCCAGCATTTT
CASSVDSNQPQHF
>TRBJ2-7|NA|TRBD1|TRBV30
TGTGCCTGGAGTACATCGGACAGGACCTACTTC
CAWSTSDRTYF
>TRBJ2-7|NA|TRBD1|TRBV5-1
TGCGCCAGCTTCCCAGGGGGACCTTCCTACGAGCAGTACTTC
CASFPGGPSYEQYF
>TRBJ2-3|NA|TRBD1|TRBV4-3
TGCGCCAGCAGCTCCCGGGACAGGTACGACGATACGCAGTATTTT
CASSSRDRYDDTQYF
>TRBJ2-3|NA|TRBD1|TRBV29-1
TGCAGCGCGGGACAGGGTGGGACAGATACGCAGTATTTT
CSAGQGGTDTQYF
>TRBJ1-1|once|NA|TRBV7-2
TGTGCCAGCAGCTCAATTTTGAACACTGAAGCTTTCTTT
CASSSILNTEAFF
>TRBJ2-5|NA|NA|TRBV20-1
TGCAGTGCTGCCCAAGAGACCCAGTACTTC
CSAAQETQYF